One and the same sample provided the 28 T cell receptor beta chains below, sequenced in a study of T cell responses to AZD1222 COVID-19 vaccine. Only in-frame clones appear in the TCRdb table, and some are missing; sequencing was by immunoSEQ multiplex PCR. The profile covers around 99,000 clones, with about nine tenths appearing a single time and more than 8% taken by the ten largest. Sequencing was performed on peripheral blood, taken 28 days after the second AZD1222 dose. These receptors were collected from an adult who received the AZD1222 COVID-19 vaccine.

J is TRBJ1-4 and V is TRBV19; TRBD1 might be the D (6 bases). The CDR3 is 12 amino acids. Between the trimmed V and J ends, which lost 3 bases and 8 bases, there was a span of 7 bases. CDR1 is LNHDA and CDR2 is SQIVND in the germline V gene (reference sequence). CDR3 amino acids: CASSMTGEKLFF. The CDR3 nucleotides read TGTGCCAGTAGTATGACAGGAGAAAAACTGTTTTTT.

This clone has only one observation. The chain recombines TRBV4-1 with TRBJ1-1; D gene ambiguous. CDR3 length: 15 residues. Germline V lookup: CDR1 MGHRA, CDR2 YSYEKL. The V end was cut by 0 bases, the J end by 0 bases, with 8 bases between. The CDR3 here is CASSQEATLNTEAFF. CDR3 bases: TGCGCCAGCAGCCAAGAAGCTACACTGAACACTGAAGCTTTCTTT.

The genes are TRBV4-1 and TRBJ1-2; D call uncertain. The CDR3 extends over 17 amino acids. With 5 bases removed from V and 4 bases from J, the gap between germline ends came to 23 bases. In germline, CDR1 is MGHRA, CDR2 YSYEKL. The CDR3 is CASSSTTVRPAGYGYTF. As DNA, the CDR3 is TGCGCCAGCAGCTCCACCACAGTCCGGCCTGCTGGCTATGGCTACACCTTC.

The chain links TRBV2 to TRBJ1-1; TRBD1 agrees at 12 bases. CDR3 length: 14 residues. CDR1 is SNHLY and CDR2 is FYNNEI in the germline V gene. V trimming: 2 bases; J trimming: 8 bases; junction bases outside the gene matches: 3. Here the CDR3 DNA reads TGTGCCAGCAGTGAACCCGGGACAGGGGGCGAAGCTTTCTTT. Translated: CASSEPGTGGEAFF.

This chain links TRBV27 with TRBJ1-3; D perhaps matches TRBD1 (5 bases). The V end lost 3 bases, the J end lost 4 bases, and 10 bases lay between the germline ends. Germline V lookup: CDR1 MNHEY, CDR2 SMNVEV (reference sequence). The CDR3 is 14 amino acids. CDR3 amino acids: CASSFSGTGNTIYF. Written as DNA, the CDR3 is TGTGCCAGCAGTTTTTCGGGGACGGGAAACACCATATATTTT.

The gene calls are TRBV6-2 or TRBV6-3 and TRBJ1-6, with 11 bases aligning to TRBD1. Germline loops: CDR1 MNHEY, CDR2 SVGEGT. The CDR3 is 19 amino acids. V lost 5 bases to trimming and J lost 3 bases; unmatched junction nucleotides: 12. The CDR3 spells CASSSSPGTGGHYNSPLHF. CDR3 DNA sequence: TGTGCCAGCAGTAGTTCCCCCGGGACAGGGGGTCACTATAATTCACCCCTCCACTTT.

The chain is built from TRBV15 and TRBJ1-2; 7 nucleotides line up with TRBD1. This CDR3 has 16 residues. Germline values: CDR1 LNHNV, CDR2 YYDKDF (reference sequence). Trimming removed 5 bases from V and 0 bases from J; junction bases left unmatched: 9. The CDR3 reads CATSRDSFSANYGYTF. CDR3 coding DNA: TGTGCCACCAGCCGGGACAGTTTCTCAGCTAACTATGGCTACACCTTC.

The chain recombines TRBV24-1 with TRBJ1-5, with D unclear. V gave up 1 base and J gave up 4 bases, with 13 bases separating them. The CDR3 loop spans 16 amino acids. Germline assignment: CDR1 KGHDR and CDR2 SFDVKD. CDR3 bases: TGTGCCACCAGTGATTTCCTCCCCCCAGCTAATCAGCCCCAGCATTTT. Amino acid sequence: CATSDFLPPANQPQHF.

This clone was seen only once. This chain connects TRBV30 to TRBJ2-5, with a possible D match to TRBD1 (5 bases). The V end was cut by 0 bases, the J end by 4 bases, with 9 bases between. Looked up from germline, CDR1 is GTSNPN and CDR2 is SVGIG (reference sequence). The CDR3 has 13 amino acids. The CDR3 here is CAWSVQGVETQYF. DNA of the CDR3: TGTGCCTGGAGTGTACAAGGGGTAGAGACCCAGTACTTC.

J is TRBJ1-2 and V is TRBV15; the match to TRBD1 covers 7 bases. Trimming removed 1 base from V and 0 bases from J; junction bases left unmatched: 11. Germline CDR1 and CDR2: LNHNV and YYDKDF (reference sequence). The CDR3 totals 18 residues. CDR3 nucleotides: TGTGCCACCAGCAGAGGGGGGATTGGGACAGCTCCTAACTATGGCTACACCTTC. Its translation is CATSRGGIGTAPNYGYTF.

The CDR3 region is CASSLAPPDTQYF. CDR3 coding DNA: TGTGCCAGCAGCTTAGCGCCCCCAGATACGCAGTATTTT. This rearrangement joins TRBV13 to TRBJ2-3; D is uncertain. Deletions cut 1 base from V and 4 bases from J, with 6 bases between. Germline CDR1 and CDR2: PRHDT and FYEKMQ (reference sequence). The CDR3 is made up of 13 amino acids.

Only a few counts were recorded for this clone. The V call is TRBV27, the J call TRBJ1-4, with TRBD1 matching over 7 bases. CDR3 length: 15 amino acids. The junction had 4 bases not matched to a gene; V was cut back by 6 bases and J by 0 bases. CDR1 and CDR2 from the germline V gene are MNHEY and SMNVEV (reference sequence). Here the CDR3 reads CASRHDRATNEKLFF. The CDR3 DNA sequence: TGTGCCAGCAGGCACGACAGGGCAACTAATGAAAAACTGTTTTTT.

This clone occurred a few times. The same CDR3 can be traced to other DNA sequences in this sample. The gene calls are TRBV5-5 and TRBJ1-5; D uncertain. The germline CDR1 and CDR2 sequences are SGHKS and YYEKEE (reference sequence). This CDR3 region has 13 residues. Deletions cut 2 bases from V and 5 bases from J, with 8 bases between. CDR3 coding DNA: TGTGCCAGCAGCTTATTGTGGGATCAGCCCCAGCATTTT. Protein sequence: CASSLLWDQPQHF.

This clone was detected a few times. This sample also contains other DNA sequences that code for the same CDR3. The J gene is TRBJ2-5, the V gene TRBV3-1 (or the pseudogene TRBV3-2); 9 bases are shared with TRBD2. Trimming took 1 base from V and 4 from J; bases not matched to a gene: 7. Germline CDR1 LGHDT, CDR2 YNNKEL (reference sequence). The CDR3 runs 16 residues. CDR3 residues: CASSQAGGGAGETQYF. The CDR3 region has the DNA TGTGCCAGCAGCCAAGCTGGCGGGGGGGCAGGAGAGACCCAGTACTTC.

This chain uses TRBV7-2 with TRBJ2-7; no clear D gene. CDR3 length: 14 amino acids. Germline V lookup: CDR1 SGHTA, CDR2 FQGNSA. Trimming took off 1 base at V and 3 bases at J, with 10 bases between the two ends. The CDR3 loop is CASSLDFSSYEQYF. The CDR3 region has the DNA TGTGCCAGCAGCTTAGATTTCTCGAGCTACGAGCAGTACTTC.

The chain combines TRBV2 with TRBJ1-5; TRBD1 aligns across 7 bases. The CDR3 contains 15 residues. CDR1 and CDR2 (germline): SNHLY, FYNNEI. The V segment lost 6 bases and the J segment 1 base; nucleotides outside the gene matches: 6. Here the CDR3 reads CASRAGTESNQPQHF. The CDR3 nucleotides are TGTGCCAGCAGAGCCGGGACAGAAAGCAATCAGCCCCAGCATTTT.

The rearrangement joins TRBV7-2 to TRBJ2-7; D may correspond to TRBD1 or TRBD2 (5 bases each). Trimming shortened V by 1 base and J by 1 base, and 11 bases separated the two germline ends. CDR3 length: 15 residues. Germline V gives CDR1 SGHTA, CDR2 FQGNSA. CDR3: CASSLGGVRSYEQYF. The CDR3 DNA is TGTGCCAGCAGCTTAGGAGGGGTTAGGTCCTACGAGCAGTACTTC.

This chain uses TRBV30 with TRBJ1-2; TRBD1 might be the D (5 bases). The germline V and J ends were trimmed by 0 bases and 5 bases, with 10 bases remaining between them. Looked up from germline, CDR1 is GTSNPN and CDR2 is SVGIG (reference sequence). This CDR3 is 13 amino acids long. Written as DNA, the CDR3 is TGTGCCTGGAGTGTTGCTGGGGGGTATGGCTACACCTTC. This encodes CAWSVAGGYGYTF.

This clone was seen a single time. J is TRBJ2-1 and V is TRBV12-3 or TRBV12-4; perhaps TRBD1 as D (5 bases). V gave up 3 bases and J gave up 6 bases, with 9 bases separating them. The CDR3 spans 13 residues. This chain's CDR3 is CASSLNRPNEQFF. The CDR3 region has the DNA TGTGCCAGCAGTTTGAACAGGCCCAATGAGCAGTTCTTC.

J is TRBJ1-1 and V is TRBV24-1; D remains unclear. The ends were cut back, 5 bases at V and 1 base at J, with 7 bases in the middle. This CDR3 contains 13 residues. The V gene's germline CDR1 is KGHDR and CDR2 SFDVKD. The CDR3 DNA reads as TGTGCCACCAGTGCCCAGCCGAACACTGAAGCTTTCTTT. This translates into CATSAQPNTEAFF.

The chain employs TRBV3-1 (or the pseudogene TRBV3-2) and TRBJ2-1; D might be TRBD1 (6 bases). Germline V CDR1 and CDR2: LGHDT, YNNKEL (reference sequence). V was shortened by 0 bases and J by 7 bases, with 10 bases between the two germline ends. This CDR3 contains 14 residues. In DNA, the CDR3 is TGTGCCAGCAGCCAAGATACAGGGAGAAATGAGCAGTTCTTC. Protein sequence: CASSQDTGRNEQFF.

The chain is built from TRBV7-2 and TRBJ2-1; no definite D call. Trimming took 6 bases from V and 8 from J, leaving 8 bases between them. Germline CDR1 and CDR2: SGHTA and FQGNSA. This CDR3 spans 11 amino acids. CDR3 nucleotide sequence: TGTGCCAGCAGTTTTCGTTATGAGCAGTTCTTC. Protein sequence: CASSFRYEQFF.

The chain uses TRBV7-6 and TRBJ2-3; 9 bases match TRBD2. The CDR3 consists of 17 residues. The V segment lost 5 bases and the J segment 0 bases; nucleotides outside the gene matches: 9. From germline, CDR1 is SGHVS and CDR2 FNYEAQ. CDR3 nucleotide sequence: TGTGCCAGCAGCCCTAGTTGGACTAGCGCCAGCACAGATACGCAGTATTTT. It specifies CASSPSWTSASTDTQYF.

This clone appeared once. Other DNA sequences in the same sample also yield this CDR3. The chain couples TRBV7-3 to TRBJ2-2; 8 positions match TRBD1. Looked up from germline, CDR1 is SGHTA and CDR2 is FQGTGA. There are 15 residues in the CDR3. The ends lost 5 bases at V and 1 base at J; junction bases unmatched: 3. In DNA, the CDR3 is TGTGCCAGCAGCCCCGGGACAGGGAACACCGGGGAGCTGTTTTTT. Translation gives CASSPGTGNTGELFF.

V is TRBV3-1 (or the pseudogene TRBV3-2) and J is TRBJ2-7, with D perhaps TRBD2 (5 bases). Germline V gene lookup returns CDR1 LGHDT and CDR2 YNNKEL (reference sequence). Trimming left V 8 bases short and J 1 base short, with 18 bases between. The CDR3 is made up of 15 amino acids. The CDR3 nucleotides are TGTGCCAGCCCGAGGGCTGGCTACCAATCCTACGAGCAGTACTTC. This gives the protein CASPRAGYQSYEQYF.

The chain links TRBV30 to TRBJ1-2; 7 nucleotides agree with TRBD1. Unmatched junction bases numbered 8, after V lost 2 bases and J lost 8 bases. Germline V lookup: CDR1 GTSNPN, CDR2 SVGIG (reference sequence). The CDR3 runs 13 residues. In nucleotides, the CDR3 is TGTGCCTGGAGTAGGGGGGGGACAGCGGGCTACACCTTC. Translated: CAWSRGGTAGYTF. The whole variable domain, remainder taken from reference TRBV30 and TRBJ1-2, is SQTIHQWPATLVQPVGSPLSLECTVEGTSNPNLYWYRQAAGRGLQLLFYSVGIGQISSEVPQNLSASRPQDRQFILSSKKLLLSDSGFYLCAWSRGGTAGYTFGSGTRLTVV.

Here the CDR3 DNA reads TGTGCCAGTAGTATACGGGACCTTACTTACAATGAGCAGTTCTTC. Translation: CASSIRDLTYNEQFF. The rearrangement links TRBV19 to TRBJ2-1; either TRBD1 or TRBD2 may fit D (5 bases each). Germline CDR1 is LNHDA and CDR2 is SQIVND (reference sequence). The CDR3 is made up of 15 amino acids. V was pared by 2 bases and J by 4 bases, with 12 bases between.

The V and J genes are TRBV7-9 and TRBJ1-1; D is perhaps TRBD1 (5 bases). This CDR3 comprises 13 residues. The V end lost 1 base, the J end lost 3 bases, and 6 bases lay between the germline ends. Germline-derived CDR1 and CDR2 are SEHNR and FQNEAQ (reference sequence). The CDR3 reads CASSLGGDTEAFF. The CDR3 bases are TGTGCCAGCAGCTTAGGGGGGGACACTGAAGCTTTCTTT.